Presented here are 26 T cell receptor beta chains from one specimen sequenced in a study of T cells in women clearing cervical HPV infection. Sequenced by immunoSEQ multiplex PCR; TCRdb stores in-frame clones only, minus some. The sample has about 33,000 clones. The specimen sequenced was blood buffy coat. The origin of the receptors is a woman between 18 and 70 years old with a cervical HPV16 infection that either progressed to CIN3+ or cleared (not recorded which).

As for this clone: The sequence runs out 3 residues before the end of the CDR3; the remainder is reconstructed from the germline J gene. V is TRBV5-6 and J is TRBJ1-5; the D is unclear. The germline gives CDR1 SGHDT, CDR2 YYEEEE. The CDR3 length is 13 residues. Trimming took off 4 bases at V and 0 bases at J, with 5 bases between the two ends. The sequenced part of the CDR3 DNA is TGTGCCAGCAGCGTTTATAGCAATCAGCCC. The encoded protein is CASSVYSNQP. The full CDR3 protein reads CASSVYSNQPQHF.

On this clone: The read gets to within 3 residues of the CDR3 end, and the germline J gene fills in the rest. The V call is TRBV2, the J call TRBJ1-1; 12 bases fit TRBD1. Germline V CDR1 and CDR2: SNHLY, FYNNEI. The ends lost 7 bases at V and 4 bases at J; junction bases unmatched: 7. The CDR3 extends over 15 amino acids. The CDR3 reads CASTFGTGGGTEAFF. CDR3 DNA (partial): TGTGCCAGCACTTTCGGGACAGGGGGCGGCACTGAA. The whole variable domain, filled in from reference TRBV2 and TRBJ1-1, reads EPEVTQTPSHQVTQMGQEVILRCVPISNHLYFYWYRQILGQKVEFLVSFYNNEISEKSEIFDDQFSVERPDGSNFTLKIRSTKLEDSAMYFCASTFGTGGGTEAFFGQGTRLTVV.

As to this clone: The read terminates 3 residues ahead of where the CDR3 ends, so the germline J gene completes it. V and J are TRBV7-2 and TRBJ1-4, with TRBD1 as a possible D gene (6 bases). The germline CDR1 and CDR2 sequences are SGHTA and FQGNSA. The CDR3 is 14 amino acids. The sequenced CDR3 bases are TGTGCCAGCAGCTTAGGGACAGTTTATTCACCA. It yields the protein CASSLGTVYSP. The whole CDR3 sequence reads CASSLGTVYSPLFF.

In the case of this clone: The read gets to within 3 residues of the CDR3 end, and the germline J gene fills in the rest. The chain couples TRBV14 to TRBJ1-1, with TRBD1 matching 7 bases. Germline loops: CDR1 SGHDN, CDR2 FVKESK. CDR3 length: 15 residues. V gave up 4 bases and J gave up 4 bases; unmatched junction bases: 9. The covered CDR3 bases are TGTGCCAGCAGCCCTTTCAACCAGGGGGGCACTGAA. This translates into CASSPFNQGGTE. The entire CDR3 protein reads CASSPFNQGGTEAFF.

About this clone itself: The read ends 3 residues before the CDR3 terminus; that terminus is restored from the germline J gene. The chain joins TRBV20-1 to TRBJ2-3, with a tentative D call TRBD2 (6 bases). This CDR3 spans 15 amino acids. The V gene's germline CDR1 is DFQATT and CDR2 SNEGSKA (reference sequence). Partial CDR3 DNA: TGCAGTGCTAGAGATTGGGGGGAAAGCAATCAGCCG. Its protein product is CSARDWGESNQP. The entire CDR3 protein is CSARDWGESNQPQYF.

The CDR3 here is CASSPGHQETQYF. The CDR3 bases that were read are TGTGCCAGCTCACCCGGTCACCAAGAGACC. The rearrangement links TRBV18 to TRBJ2-5; D remains unclear. The read terminates 3 residues before the CDR3 end, so the remaining end is supplied by the germline J gene. Trimming pared 3 bases from V and 0 bases from J, leaving 5 bases between. Germline loops: CDR1 KGHSH, CDR2 LQKENI. This CDR3 has 13 amino acids.

Details on this clone: The read halts 3 residues ahead of the CDR3 end, with the missing end drawn from the germline J gene. The chain carries TRBV6-2 or TRBV6-3 and TRBJ2-3; 9 nucleotides agree with TRBD1. The V gene's germline CDR1 is MNHEY and CDR2 SVGEGT. This CDR3 has 15 residues. Trimming at V came to 4 bases and at J to 1 base, leaving 3 bases not matched to a gene. The CDR3 DNA, read in part, is TGTGCCAGCAGTTCCGGGACAGGGCGCACAGATACG. This sequence encodes CASSSGTGRTDT. The complete CDR3 protein is CASSSGTGRTDTQYF.

On this clone: The read gets to within 3 residues of the CDR3 end, and the germline J gene fills in the rest. This chain uses TRBV18 with TRBJ1-1; 9 bases are shared with TRBD1. The CDR3 has 16 residues. Looked up from germline, CDR1 is KGHSH and CDR2 is LQKENI. Germline trimming cut 5 bases from V and 0 bases from J; bases unmatched to any gene: 7. CDR3 protein: CASSKGTGQMNTEAFF. The sequenced part of the CDR3 DNA is TGTGCCAGCTCAAAGGGGACAGGGCAAATGAACACTGAA.

To note about this clone: The CDR3 end is not reached by the read, which stops 3 residues before it; the germline J gene fills it in. The chain is built from TRBV12-3 or TRBV12-4 and TRBJ2-2, with D possibly matching TRBD2 (5 bases). The V end was cut by 7 bases, the J end by 5 bases, with 11 bases between. The CDR3 sequence is 13 residues long. CDR3 in amino acids: CASTLDNTGELFF. The CDR3 DNA, read in part, is TGTGCCAGCACACTAGACAATACCGGGGAG.

With regard to this clone: The read stops 3 residues short of the end of the CDR3; the missing end is completed from the germline J gene. The chain has TRBV20-1 and TRBJ2-5; TRBD1 might be the D (6 bases). Germline-derived CDR1 and CDR2 are DFQATT and SNEGSKA (reference sequence). Trimming removed 6 bases from V and 4 bases from J, with 12 bases in between. CDR3 length equals 12 residues. CDR3 amino acids: CSAIQGSETQYF. The sequenced CDR3 bases are TGCAGTGCAATACAGGGATCAGAGACC.

As to this clone: The read finishes 3 residues shy of the CDR3 end, and the germline J gene is used to complete it. The chain carries TRBV20-1 and TRBJ2-2; 7 nucleotides line up with TRBD1. The CDR3 has 16 amino acids. Germline lookup yields CDR1 DFQATT and CDR2 SNEGSKA (reference sequence). This chain's CDR3 is CSAWAPTGFDNSPLFF. Partial CDR3 DNA: TGCAGTGCTTGGGCCCCGACAGGGTTTGACAATTCACCG.

Regarding this clone: The read comes to an end 3 residues before the CDR3 does, leaving the germline J gene to fill in the end. V gene TRBV27 combines with J gene TRBJ1-1, with TRBD1 matching 7 bases. The V gene's germline CDR1 is MNHEY and CDR2 SMNVEV (reference sequence). V dropped 2 bases and J dropped 7; count of bases not matched to a gene: 4. This CDR3 comprises 13 residues. Partial CDR3 DNA: TGTGCCAGCAGTTTAGTGGGACAGAATGAA. Protein sequence: CASSLVGQNE. The entire CDR3 sequence reads CASSLVGQNEAFF.

Remarks on this clone: The sequenced fragment ends 3 residues before the CDR3 boundary, so the rest is inferred from the germline J gene. V usage is TRBV7-3 and J usage is TRBJ2-1; 13 bases are a match to TRBD2. With V trimmed by 7 bases and J by 8 bases, 8 bases remained unmatched. Germline CDR1 reads SGHTA; CDR2 reads FQGTGA. The CDR3 sequence is 15 residues long. Incomplete CDR3 DNA: TGTGCCAGCATACCCACTAGCGGGGGGGCCGATGAG. It yields the protein CASIPTSGGADE. The full-length CDR3 reads as CASIPTSGGADEQFF.

CDR3 DNA (partial): TGCGCCAGCAGCTTTGGTGAGGACACTGAA. It translates to CASSFGEDTE. The CDR3, in full, reads CASSFGEDTEAFF. The chain couples TRBV5-1 to TRBJ1-1; no clear D. The DNA ends 3 residues before the CDR3 does, and the rest of the CDR3 is filled in from the germline J gene. CDR3 length equals 13 residues. Germline CDR1 is SGHRS and CDR2 is YFSETQ. V was cut by 2 bases and J by 3 bases, with 8 bases left in between.

The CDR3 region is CASSLTGAGELFF. The covered CDR3 bases are TGTGCCAGCAGCTTGACAGGAGCCGGGGAG. V and J are TRBV5-4 and TRBJ2-2, with D perhaps matching TRBD1 (5 bases). The read ends 3 residues shy of where the CDR3 ends; the end is completed using the germline J gene. The germline V and J ends were trimmed by 1 base and 6 bases, with 7 bases remaining between them. This CDR3 is built from 13 residues. The germline V gene has CDR1 SGHNT and CDR2 YYREEE (reference sequence).

Regarding this clone: Read coverage stops 3 residues before the CDR3 terminus; the germline J gene supplies the remainder. The chain recombines TRBV5-1 with TRBJ2-7, with 9 nucleotides matching TRBD2. The length of the CDR3 is 14 residues. The germline gives CDR1 SGHRS, CDR2 YFSETQ. Trimming cost V 4 bases and J 2 bases; bases outside gene matches: 4. CDR3 bases read: TGCGCCAGCAGCCCCAGCGGGGGGACCTACGAG. Protein: CASSPSGGTYE. The CDR3 in full is CASSPSGGTYEQYF. Based on the CDR3 plus reference TRBV5-1 and TRBJ2-7, the full variable domain is KAGVTQTPRYLIKTRGQQVTLSCSPISGHRSVSWYQQTPGQGLQFLFEYFSETQRNKGNFPGRFSGRQFSNSRSEMNVSTLELGDSALYLCASSPSGGTYEQYFGPGTRLTVT.

Regarding this clone: The CDR3 extends 3 residues past the end of the read, so its final part is completed from the germline J gene. The chain is built from TRBV7-6 and TRBJ2-1; 9 bases match TRBD2. CDR1 is SGHVS, CDR2 FNYEAQ, per germline. Trimming at V came to 5 bases and at J to 6 bases, leaving 8 bases not matched to a gene. The CDR3 totals 15 residues. This chain's CDR3 is CASSRWAGGTNEQFF. The sequenced CDR3 bases are TGTGCCAGCAGCCGTTGGGCGGGGGGGACCAATGAG.

A remark on this clone: The read halts 3 residues ahead of the CDR3 end, with the missing end drawn from the germline J gene. This chain links TRBV10-2 with TRBJ1-4; 7 bases match TRBD1. There are 14 residues in the CDR3. Germline CDR1 WSHSY, CDR2 SAAADI. The CDR3: CASSHRDRDSTLFF. Partial CDR3 DNA: TGCGCCAGCAGTCACCGGGACAGAGATTCAACA.

Concerning this clone itself: The read halts 3 residues ahead of the CDR3 end, with the missing end drawn from the germline J gene. The V gene is TRBV7-8, the J gene TRBJ2-3; 9 bases agree with TRBD2. The CDR3 is 14 amino acids. Germline lookup yields CDR1 SGHVS and CDR2 FQNEAQ. The covered CDR3 bases are TGTGCCAGCAGCCCTGGGACTAGCAGGAAGACG. Translated: CASSPGTSRKT. The full CDR3 reads CASSPGTSRKTQYF.

Concerning this clone itself: Sequencing ends 3 residues short of the CDR3 end; the germline J gene provides the rest. This sequence joins TRBV6-8 and TRBJ1-2; TRBD1 agrees at 7 bases. The germline CDR1 and CDR2 sequences are MNHGY and SAAAGT. Losses at the gene ends were 0 bases for V and 0 bases for J; bases not matched to a gene: 4. The CDR3 totals 16 residues. CDR3 loop: CASSYSRDSSNYGYTF. CDR3 bases read: TGTGCCAGCAGTTACTCGAGGGACAGCTCTAACTATGGC.

CDR3 region: CASSIRVFGTDTYTF. CDR3 DNA, as far as it was read: TGTGCCAGTAGTATCCGCGTGTTTGGCACAGATACC. The chain couples TRBV19 to TRBJ1-2; D not resolved. The read stops 3 residues short of the end of the CDR3; the missing end is completed from the germline J gene. CDR1 is LNHDA and CDR2 is SQIVND in the germline V gene (reference sequence). The CDR3 sequence is 15 residues long.

As for this clone: Germline is not matched at one junction end, which may reflect a read error. From the germline J gene comes the end of the CDR3, since the read stops 3 residues before it. The chain recombines TRBV7-7 with TRBJ2-5; no clear D gene. There are 12 residues in the CDR3. The germline gives CDR1 SSHAT, CDR2 FNYEAQ (reference sequence). CDR3 bases read: TGTGCTAGCAGTCAAAACAAAGAGACC. Encoded protein: CASSQNKET. The CDR3, in full, reads CASSQNKETQYF.

CDR3 residues: CASSQYLAGAYEQYF. Incomplete CDR3 DNA: TGTGCCAGCAGCCAATATCTAGCGGGGGCCTACGAG. This chain uses TRBV4-2 with TRBJ2-7; 10 nucleotides align to TRBD2. The read ends 3 residues before the CDR3 terminus; that terminus is restored from the germline J gene. The CDR3 is 15 residues long. With 2 bases clipped from V and 2 bases from J, the junction kept 3 bases outside the gene matches. Germline V gene sequence: CDR1 LGHNA, CDR2 YNFKEQ.

Worth noting for this clone: From the germline J gene comes the end of the CDR3, since the read stops 3 residues before it. Distinct nucleotide sequences in the sample also encode this CDR3. V is TRBV4-1 and J is TRBJ2-4, with 16 bases aligning to TRBD2. Germline CDR1 reads MGHRA; CDR2 reads YSYEKL. The CDR3 covers 18 residues. J lost 3 bases, V lost 4 bases, and 6 bases had no gene match. The CDR3 DNA, read in part, is TGCGCCAGCAGCCCGGGACTAGCGGGGGGGCTTGGCAAAAACATT. Translated, it gives CASSPGLAGGLGKNI. The entire CDR3 protein is CASSPGLAGGLGKNIQYF.

CDR3 bases read: TGTGCCAGTAGCAAGGACAGACTATATGGC. Its protein product is CASSKDRLYG. Given in full, the CDR3 is CASSKDRLYGYTF. The chain is built from TRBV19 and TRBJ1-2, with D possibly TRBD1 on 6 matching bases. The read terminates 3 residues ahead of where the CDR3 ends, so the germline J gene completes it. The V end was cut by 6 bases, the J end by 5 bases, with 13 bases between. This CDR3 spans 13 amino acids. The germline V gene encodes CDR1 LNHDA and CDR2 SQIVND (reference sequence).

This CDR3 is CASSLALGGGLTGELFF. The DNA read from the CDR3 is TGTGCCAGCAGCTTAGCGTTGGGCGGGGGGCTAACCGGGGAG. The chain joins TRBV7-2 to TRBJ2-2; 8 nucleotides align to TRBD2. Coverage ceases 3 residues before the CDR3 finishes, and the germline J gene fills in the end. This CDR3 has 17 residues. The V segment lost 0 bases and the J segment 5 bases; nucleotides outside the gene matches: 8. Germline CDR1 and CDR2: SGHTA and FQGNSA.